The 8 T cell receptor beta chains given below trace back to one sample, sequenced in a study of regulatory T cells in long-lasting Graves disease. Noted time point: newly diagnosed GD, antithyroid drugs for less than 3 months. From PBMCs, RNA was extracted and then used to make the TCR library. TCR beta libraries were built with iRepertoire HTBI primers and Arm-PCR of CDR3 regions. TCRdb processed the multiplex PCR reads anew with MiXCR; each CDR3 protein has one entry. Of around 470,000 distinct CDR3 sequences in the sample, 14% were seen once. These data also featured in a second study, about T cells in Graves' hyperthyroidism and ophthalmopathy.

This specimen was peripheral blood mononuclear cells (PBMCs), taken at new diagnosis, from a patient treated with antithyroid drugs. These receptor sequences come from a woman in her forties or fifties with Graves disease.

There are many counts of this clonotype. J is TRBJ1-6 and V is TRBV2; D is undetermined. This CDR3 contains 12 residues. The ends were cut back, 3 bases at V and 7 bases at J, with 4 bases in the middle. Per the germline V gene, CDR1 is SNHLY and CDR2 is FYNNEI. The CDR3, as DNA: TGTGCCAGCAGTGACGGGAATTCACCCCTCCACTTT. This encodes CASSDGNSPLHF.

This sequence joins TRBV5-6 and TRBJ1-5, with D maybe TRBD1 (5 bases). V lost 1 base to trimming and J lost 11 bases, with 19 bases between them. The CDR3 consists of 15 residues. CDR1 and CDR2 from the germline V gene are SGHDT and YYEEEE. This CDR3 is CASSLMQGRDFAQHF. Written as DNA, the CDR3 is TGTGCCAGCAGCTTGATGCAGGGACGAGATTTTGCCCAGCATTTT.

This clonotype was seen only a few times. The chain links TRBV18 to TRBJ1-6; D unclear. This CDR3 contains 15 residues. CDR1 and CDR2 (germline): KGHSH, LQKENI. The V gene lost 4 bases and the J gene lost 0 bases, with 7 bases spanning the gap. CDR3 in amino acids: CASSQASSYNSPLHF. Here the CDR3 DNA reads TGTGCCAGCTCACAGGCGAGCTCCTATAATTCACCCCTCCACTTT. The full variable domain, its missing parts supplied by reference TRBV18 and TRBJ1-6, is NAGVMQNPRHLVRRRGQEARLRCSPMKGHSHVYWYRQLPEEGLKFMVYLQKENIIDESGMPKERFSAEFPKEGPSILRIQQVVRGDSAAYFCASSQASSYNSPLHFGNGTRLTVT.

This clonotype appeared many times. V gene TRBV5-1 combines with J gene TRBJ2-2; unclear D gene. The CDR3 contains 14 residues. The V gene lost 3 bases and the J gene lost 6 bases, with 12 bases spanning the gap. Germline loops: CDR1 SGHRS, CDR2 YFSETQ. CDR3: CASSSLVESGELFF. The DNA of the CDR3 is TGCGCCAGCAGCTCCCTGGTAGAGTCCGGGGAGCTGTTTTTT.

This clonotype was seen only a few times. The rearrangement joins TRBV5-1 to TRBJ2-7, with 9 bases aligning to TRBD1. The CDR3 is 14 amino acids. V gave up 4 bases and J gave up 4 bases; unmatched junction bases: 6. Germline V gene sequence: CDR1 SGHRS, CDR2 YFSETQ. This CDR3 reads CASSARDRVYEQYF. The CDR3 nucleotides read TGCGCCAGCAGCGCCCGGGACAGGGTTTACGAGCAGTACTTC.

In this sample, this clonotype turned up many times. The chain joins TRBV18 to TRBJ1-4, with a tentative D call TRBD1 (6 bases). Germline V lookup: CDR1 KGHSH, CDR2 LQKENI. This CDR3 is 16 amino acids long. Trimming stripped 2 bases from V and 0 bases from J, with 10 bases between. This CDR3 reads CASSPRQVATNEKLFF. Here the CDR3 DNA reads TGTGCCAGCTCACCAAGACAGGTCGCAACTAATGAAAAACTGTTTTTT.

This clonotype was observed a handful of times. The chain has TRBV7-9 and TRBJ2-2; D is perhaps TRBD2 (6 bases). The V gene's germline CDR1 is SEHNR and CDR2 FQNEAQ (reference sequence). This CDR3 has 14 amino acids. The germline V and J ends were trimmed by 5 bases and 4 bases, with 11 bases remaining between them. The CDR3, as DNA: TGTGCCAGCAGCCAAGGAGGGGTCACCGGGGAGCTGTTTTTT. This sequence encodes CASSQGGVTGELFF.

This clonotype was seen repeatedly, ten times or more. The chain links TRBV18 to TRBJ2-1; 9 bases line up with TRBD2. The CDR3 covers 15 residues. After removal of 2 bases from V and 8 bases from J, the junction contained 7 bases not matched to a gene. Germline V gene lookup returns CDR1 KGHSH and CDR2 LQKENI. The CDR3 sequence is CASSPSSGRGHEQFF. The CDR3 nucleotides are TGTGCCAGCTCACCAAGTAGCGGGAGAGGGCATGAGCAGTTCTTC.